This TCR beta chain was identified during a study of a mutant IDH1 vaccine in newly diagnosed glioma. The wider study: Patients previously underwent radiotherapy, temozolomide, or both, and most underwent both.

Specified time point: week 5, during vaccination. A 20-mer mutant IDH1 peptide at 300 ug was injected subcutaneously with topical imiquimod. The CDR3 contains 15 residues. Deletions cut 7 bases from V and 0 bases from J, with 15 bases between. The germline gives CDR1 MNHEY, CDR2 SVGAGI. Produced via immunoSEQ multiplex PCR; TCRdb's table is partial and in-frame only. The data hold about 51,000 clones, with around 80% observed a single time. About this clone itself: No antigen is known for it.

The receptor was isolated from a man in his fifties or sixties with glioma. The V and J genes are TRBV6-5 and TRBJ1-1; unclear D gene. The sequences come from PBMCs, collected from a glioma patient whose treatment included an IDH1 peptide vaccine. In DNA form, the CDR3 reads TGTGCCAGCATCCCCTATTATAATCTGAACACTGAAGCTTTCTTT. Encoded protein: CASIPYYNLNTEAFF.